Sequencing of this T cell receptor beta chain was carried out in a study of fetal regulatory T cell absence and autoimmunity. Study summary: Exocrine pancreas autoimmunity occurred in IPEX patients lacking clinical diabetes.

As concerns this clone: The antigen remains undetermined.

Using immunoSEQ multiplex PCR, the repertoire was profiled, and TCRdb retains in-frame clones only, with some absent. The data contain about 95,000 clones, around 72% of them singletons. General study points: Compared with cord blood, pancreas showed oligoclonal TCR enrichment, some clones over 90-fold. Antigen-driven pancreatic autoimmunity before birth in IPEX was inferred from oligoclonal enrichment.

CDR1 is SQVTM and CDR2 is ANQGSEA in the germline V gene. This CDR3 contains 17 residues. V lost 1 base and J lost 4, with 17 bases in between. The sequencing input was pancreas tissue. This receptor was obtained from a male donor with IPEX syndrome. The V gene is TRBV29-1, the J gene TRBJ2-6; unclear D gene. CDR3 amino acids: CSVEAGTQAPGANVLTF. The CDR3 DNA reads TGCAGCGTTGAAGCTGGCACCCAGGCTCCCGGGGCCAACGTCCTGACTTTC.